This TCR beta chain was identified in a study of blood T cell repertoires in COVID-19 (dated by TCRdb to 2018 to 2021). For context, the study as a whole: Collaborator samples came from the United States, Italy and Spain and covered acute and convalescent phases of COVID-19. The prospective study material was composed of cDNA or gDNA derived from T cells, B-cell-depleted T cells, or PBMCs. Subjects who had been exposed to COVID-19, were actively infected with it, or had recovered from it provided the deeply sampled blood TCRbeta repertoires that made up the dataset. The repertoires were made available in a free public database intended to serve as a resource for research on the immune response to SARS-CoV-2. The samples were drawn from two sources: the first 160 participants of the ongoing ImmuneRACE study, and over 1,000 subjects contributed by 6 global collaborators. Sample metadata almost always included a de-identified subject ID, COVID-19 status, age in years and sex. Where HLA class I and class II types were available, the types were taken from metadata supplied by the sample provider, not from assay-based typing. Beyond this particular receptor, the publication reports: The amount of clinical and demographic metadata varied by source and participant and was provided uncurated.

About this clone itself: Its target antigen remains unknown. Qualities for individual bases were not recorded, and no much larger clone is one base off.

The immunoSEQ Assay, a bias-controlled multiplex PCR, was used to amplify TCRbeta CDR3 regions from genomic DNA. For the original study's pipeline: Nucleated cell counts per sample were estimated from amplification of reference gene primers within the assay. To quantify the absolute abundance of each unique TCRbeta CDR3 rearrangement, sequence reads were collapsed and filtered. For each sample, productive Simpson clonality was calculated as the square root of Simpson's diversity index across productive rearrangements. TCRdb mirrors the immuneACCESS table, restricted to in-frame sequences. Some clones are absent from its copies; in checked studies, under half trace to an unresolved V gene, and the reason for the others is unknown. The V and J calls and the clone size are those of that table, but D and trimming were determined from the DNA. The sample table contains some 140,000 clones; only one count was recorded for about 86% of them. Of the sample, over 25% is held by the ten largest clones.

At the junction V is shortened by 6 bases and J by 6 bases; bases outside the gene matches: 8. The germline V gene encodes CDR1 MNHEY and CDR2 SVGAGI. The CDR3 goes from the cysteine to the valine over 13 residues. Of the read, only the CDR3 DNA is kept; its 39 bases are in frame from base 1. The collaborating institutions used their own protocols to collect whole blood in K2EDTA tubes. For TCRbeta analysis, collaborator samples were shipped as frozen whole blood, as isolated PBMCs, or as DNA extracted from either sample type. The chain uses TRBV6-5 and TRBJ2-7; TRBD2 aligns with 7 central bases. The sample taken for sequencing was peripheral blood. The sequence was collected from a woman in her sixties with acute or convalescent COVID-19. At the DNA level, the sequence is TGTGCCAGCAGAGACCCCGGGAGGAGCGAGCAGTACGTC. Its coded protein is CASRDPGRSEQYV.